This T cell receptor beta chain was retrieved from a study of identical twins. CDR3 length equals 19 residues. Germline V gives CDR1 SGHTA, CDR2 FQGNSA. With 4 bases clipped from V and 8 bases from J, the junction kept 21 bases outside the gene matches. The cDNA had a unique molecular identifier and a template-switch universal primer site. Via MiXCR, TCRdb re-called the 5' RACE reads, giving one row per CDR3 protein. The table lists a few hundred thousand distinct CDR3 sequences, around 6.5% of them singletons, with 13% to 15% in the top ten. These same data were also listed under a study on T cells expressing NK-cell markers. That work states: Sorted T-cell subsets CD3+CD56+NKG2C+, CD3+CD56+NKG2C- and CD3+CD56-NKG2C+ were TCR beta-sequenced. A handful of donors showed these clonotypes also leading the CD3+CD56-NKG2C+ fraction.

The genes are TRBV7-2 and TRBJ2-1, with 9 bases lining up with TRBD2. Material: CD8+ T cells sorted from blood. The TCR comes from a woman under 30 in good health. The DNA for the CDR3 is TGTGCCAGCAGCTCCGCGCCCCTGATAGCGGGAGTCGCGGGGGATGAGCAGTTCTTC. Its translation is CASSSAPLIAGVAGDEQFF.